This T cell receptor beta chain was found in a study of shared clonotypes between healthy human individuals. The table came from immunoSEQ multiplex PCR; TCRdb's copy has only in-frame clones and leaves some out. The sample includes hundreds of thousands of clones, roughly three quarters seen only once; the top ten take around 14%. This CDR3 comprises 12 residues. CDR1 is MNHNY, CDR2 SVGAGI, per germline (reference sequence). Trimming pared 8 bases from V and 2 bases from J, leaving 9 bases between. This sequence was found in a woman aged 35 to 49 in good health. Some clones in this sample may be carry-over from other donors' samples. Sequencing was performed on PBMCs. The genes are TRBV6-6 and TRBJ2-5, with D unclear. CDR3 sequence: CASGSAQETQYF. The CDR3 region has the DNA TGTGCCAGCGGTTCGGCGCAAGAGACCCAGTACTTC.